The clone carrying this T cell receptor (beta chain) was counted between two and nine times. Its antigen is currently unknown. Sample barcodes and UMIs were carried by the TCR alpha and TCR beta cDNA libraries that 5'RACE generated with constant-segment primers. TCRdb re-derived calls from the 5' RACE reads in MiXCR, one entry per CDR3 protein. The sample has about 430,000 distinct CDR3 sequences; more than 15% are singletons. V lost 4 bases, J lost 1 base, and 13 bases stayed unmatched. Germline CDR1 and CDR2: LGHNA and YSLEER. The CDR3 length is 18 residues. The sample is drawn from a study of T-cell memory formation after mild COVID-19. General study findings and limits: The second-wave clones peaking on day 37 were not confirmed as SARS-CoV-2-specific.

This sequence joins TRBV4-3 and TRBJ2-1; 7 nucleotides match TRBD2. The sequenced sample was PBMCs or a T cell subset sorted from them (not recorded which). The origin of this receptor is a man aged 18 to 30 who had mild COVID-19 (a few samples of this study predate the infection). Cell type and time point are not known. CDR3 in amino acids: CASSRLGTGGGSYNEQFF. As DNA, the CDR3 is TGCGCCAGCAGCCGTCTTGGTACGGGGGGTGGTTCCTACAATGAGCAGTTCTTC.